This T cell receptor (beta chain) was recovered during a study of T cell repertoires in cytomegalovirus infection. This clonotype was found many times. Its specificity is not known. Study results and caveats: Ex vivo, HLA-C-restricted CMV-specific TCR beta clonotypes prevailed over the rest of the response. Frequencies of public TCR beta families were cumulated, and this identified carriers of CMV plus the relevant HLA.

Each CDR3 protein is one row after TCRdb ran MiXCR on the reads. The data show a few hundred thousand distinct CDR3 sequences, approximately 13% seen once. The specimen was PBMCs. The TCR comes from a human donor in good health (CMV status not recorded). Some clones in this sample may be carry-over from other donors' samples.

The CDR3 coding sequence is TGTGCCAGCAGCTGGTCGAGGACCTACGAGCAGTACTTC. This encodes CASSWSRTYEQYF. This chain connects TRBV5-6 to TRBJ2-7; D gene uncertain. The V gene lost 3 bases and the J gene lost 2 bases, with 9 bases spanning the gap. CDR1 SGHDT and CDR2 YYEEEE come from the germline V gene. The CDR3 length is 13 residues.